This TCR beta chain was obtained from a study of T cells in Graves' hyperthyroidism and ophthalmopathy (dated by TCRdb to between 2018 and 2020). Concerning the study at large: Peripheral blood samples were taken at the time of initial diagnosis, prior to any treatment. To identify TCR V-J signatures that set the groups apart, the researchers used a discovery cohort of 90 to 100 patients, made up of roughly 40 with Graves' ophthalmopathy and 57 with stable Graves' hyperthyroidism. An independent validation cohort of around 19 hyperthyroidism patients and approximately 15 patients who later progressed to ophthalmopathy tested prospective prediction of ophthalmopathy. The 100 or so discovery patients were randomly divided into training and test sets at a 7:3 ratio. Thyroid tissue and blood T-cell repertoires from about six Graves' hyperthyroidism patients were also compared in the study. After blood sampling, hyperthyroidism patients were treated with methimazole at a starting dose of 30 mg daily, and ophthalmopathy patients were treated with high-dose intravenous methylprednisolone. The paper reports TCR Vbeta CDR3 sequencing of more than 120 peripheral blood samples: 40 or so ophthalmopathy, about 75 hyperthyroidism and 17 progressor patients.

Moderately to severely active disease, a Clinical Activity Score of at least 3, a NOSPECS grade of at least 4, and a duration under 3 months were present in ophthalmopathy patients. Patients with uncontrolled infections, other autoimmune diseases, pregnancy or lactation were excluded. Diagnoses were based on clinical symptoms, serum thyroxine and TRAb, thyroid ultrasound and orbital computed tomography. PBMCs were isolated from about 9 ml of fresh peripheral blood by Ficoll-Paque density gradient centrifugation. Total RNA was extracted with Trizol reagent, and quality was checked on an Agilent 2100 Bioanalyzer. General findings and caveats noted by the study authors: Most expanded thyroid clonotypes (frequency above 0.001) were also detected in blood, suggesting blood repertoires may reflect thyroid immune responses. During validation, the model predicted progression to ophthalmopathy a median of about 6.5 months ahead of onset, with more than 60% sensitivity and around 72% specificity. No statistical method was used to fix the sample size in advance, and group allocation was not hidden from the investigators. In cross-validation, a model built on a 13 V-J signature told ophthalmopathy apart from stable hyperthyroidism with under 90% sensitivity and around 81% specificity, and in testing the same model reached 80%/75%.

TCR beta CDR3 regions were amplified from RNA transcripts. The TCR CDR3 was subjected to a first round of RT-PCR using the HTBI primer set and the Qiagen OneStep RT-PCR kit. The libraries were constructed in a second round of multiplex PCR and then size-selected and purified. Paired-end sequencing of the libraries was performed with 100 bp reads on an Illumina HiSeq2000. The authors' pipeline ran thus. SOAPnuke was used to process the raw data, with reads discarded if the reads contained adapters or uncalled bases, had a mean Phred below 15, or lacked an exact constant-primer or identifier match. High-quality paired reads were merged using COPE v1.2.5, and each unique nucleotide sequence was defined as a clonotype. Clonotypes were aligned to IMGT TRBV, TRBD and TRBJ reference segments using MiTCR v1.1. The analysis included only V-J combinations with a frequency above 0.0001, which together covered more than 98% of the repertoires. A TCS score was defined as the ratio between F50 (clonal expansion) and ExV (chaos), using BLOSUM62-based TCRdist between CDR3 peptides within each V-J. Welch's t-statistics and random forest reduced approximately 520 V-J features to roughly 13, which were used in a naive Bayes classifier (R e1071). TCRdb took the public reads, trimmed them with fastp at Q25, ran MiXCR for clone calling and kept in-frame beta chains. Each entry merges the rows of one CDR3 protein and shows their most common DNA and genes. These V and J calls are TCRdb output, not the study's own analysis. The sample table contains 450,000 to 650,000 distinct CDR3 sequences; only one count was recorded for 13% to 15% of them. The ten largest clones represent roughly 7.1% of the sample.

A few counts support this clonotype. What antigen it recognizes has not been identified. No much larger clonotype is one base removed from it; base qualities were not supplied. CDR1 and CDR2, per the germline V gene, are LGHNT and FRNRAP. Trimming takes 9 bases off V and 0 bases off J; junction bases not matched to a gene: 5. Counted from cysteine to phenylalanine, this CDR3 has 13 amino acids. Solely the CDR3 DNA is kept, with 39 bases framed from the first base. The clonotype was recovered from a woman aged 18-29 years with Graves' ophthalmopathy. Specimen: blood. This receptor chain uses TRBV12-5 and TRBJ2-7; TRBD2 matches 7 bases in the middle. The CDR3 reads CASPWDYSYEQYF. The DNA is TGTGCTAGCCCCTGGGACTACTCCTACGAGCAGTACTTC.